These 15 T cell receptor beta chains originate from one sample sequenced in a study of T cell responses to AZD1222 COVID-19 vaccine. Libraries were prepared by immunoSEQ multiplex PCR; TCRdb keeps only in-frame clonotypes and omits some of them. This table has 150,000 or so clones, around 90% appearing once. This material consisted of peripheral blood, taken on day 0 of AZD1222 vaccination. These receptor sequences come from an adult in good health.

This clone occurred once. The chain recombines TRBV19 with TRBJ2-5, with 12 bases lining up with TRBD2. CDR3 length: 17 amino acids. The V and J ends lost 3 bases and 1 base, in that order; junction bases with no gene match: 6. The germline CDR1 and CDR2 sequences are LNHDA and SQIVND (reference sequence). The DNA for the CDR3 is TGTGCCAGTAGTATTGGTTTGACTAGCGGGAGCCAAGAGACCCAGTACTTC. Its translation is CASSIGLTSGSQETQYF. Together with reference TRBV19 and TRBJ2-5, the CDR3 gives the full variable domain: DGGITQSPKYLFRKEGQNVTLSCEQNLNHDAMYWYRQDPGQGLRLIYYSQIVNDFQKGDIAEGYSVSREKKESFPLTVTSAQKNPTAFYLCASSIGLTSGSQETQYFGPGTRLLVL.

The gene calls are TRBV19 and TRBJ2-5; a possible D gene is TRBD1 (6 bases). The CDR3 has 14 residues. Germline CDR1 and CDR2: LNHDA and SQIVND (reference sequence). Between the trimmed V and J ends, which lost 4 bases and 2 bases, there was a span of 11 bases. The CDR3 loop is CASSTRDNQETQYF. The CDR3 nucleotides read TGTGCCAGTAGTACCCGGGACAATCAAGAGACCCAGTACTTC.

V gene TRBV5-4 combines with J gene TRBJ2-1; no firm D call. The CDR3 is 11 residues long. The V end lost 4 bases, the J end lost 8 bases, and 7 bases lay between the germline ends. Per the germline V gene, CDR1 is SGHNT and CDR2 is YYREEE (reference sequence). This CDR3 is CASSTDDEQFF. Written as DNA, the CDR3 is TGTGCCAGCAGCACCGATGATGAGCAGTTCTTC.

The gene calls are TRBV25-1 and TRBJ1-1; no clear D gene. The CDR3 loop spans 14 amino acids. Looked up from germline, CDR1 is MGHDK and CDR2 is SYGVNS. The V end was cut by 4 bases, the J end by 1 base, with 10 bases between. The DNA for the CDR3 is TGTGCCAGCAGTGGGGTGGGCAAGAACACTGAAGCTTTCTTT. Its translation is CASSGVGKNTEAFF.

The V and J genes are TRBV7-6 and TRBJ1-2, with D unresolved. The length of the CDR3 is 13 residues. Trimming stripped 1 base from V and 2 bases from J, with 5 bases between. CDR1 is SGHVS, CDR2 FNYEAQ, per germline. CDR3 bases: TGTGCCAGCAGCTTAGTCCAGAACTATGGCTACACCTTC. It specifies CASSLVQNYGYTF.

In its sample, this clone was seen a few times. This sequence joins TRBV6-5 and TRBJ1-3, with D uncertain. Trimming pared 6 bases from V and 4 bases from J, leaving 16 bases between. This CDR3 region has 15 residues. Germline assignment: CDR1 MNHEY and CDR2 SVGAGI. The DNA for the CDR3 is TGTGCCAGCAGCCGCGGGCCACAGAGCGGAAACACCATATATTTT. Amino acids: CASSRGPQSGNTIYF.

The chain carries TRBV10-3 and TRBJ1-1; 10 bases align to TRBD1. The V gene end was trimmed by 6 bases and the J gene end by 1 base; junction bases not matched to a gene: 11. The CDR3 loop spans 17 amino acids. The germline CDR1 and CDR2 sequences are ENHRY and SYGVKD. The CDR3 loop is CAIRGDRGGVSNTEAFF. CDR3 nucleotides: TGTGCCATCAGGGGGGACAGGGGTGGTGTTTCGAACACTGAAGCTTTCTTT.

The rearrangement uses TRBV6-1 and TRBJ1-5, with D hard to call. Germline loops: CDR1 MNHNS, CDR2 SASEGT. Between the trimmed V and J ends, which lost 2 bases and 5 bases, there was a span of 7 bases. This CDR3 is 13 amino acids long. In nucleotides, the CDR3 is TGTGCCAGCAGTGAAAGAAGGGATCAGCCCCAGCATTTT. As protein: CASSERRDQPQHF.

This chain connects TRBV7-9 to TRBJ1-2, with a weak D call TRBD1 (5 bases). V lost 3 bases, J lost 5 bases, and 13 bases lay in between. Germline assignment: CDR1 SEHNR and CDR2 FQNEAQ (reference sequence). This CDR3 comprises 14 residues. The CDR3 protein is CASSFAGTTYGYTF. The CDR3 DNA is TGTGCCAGCAGCTTCGCCGGGACGACATATGGCTACACCTTC.

In this sample, this clone turned up once. In DNA form, the CDR3 reads TGTGCCACCACCGTGGGATCCTATAATTCACCCCTCCACTTT. Translation gives CATTVGSYNSPLHF. The rearrangement uses TRBV15 and TRBJ1-6, with D uncertain. V was pared by 7 bases and J by 1 base, with 8 bases between. The CDR3 is 14 amino acids. CDR1 is LNHNV, CDR2 YYDKDF, per germline (reference sequence).

This chain's CDR3 is CASSLPGGANEKLFF. The CDR3 DNA reads TGTGCCAGCAGCCTCCCCGGGGGTGCTAATGAAAAACTGTTTTTT. The rearrangement uses TRBV7-6 and TRBJ1-4; tentatively, D is TRBD1 (5 bases). Germline V gene sequence: CDR1 SGHVS, CDR2 FNYEAQ. This CDR3 has 15 amino acids. Trimming shortened V by 5 bases and J by 3 bases, and 13 bases separated the two germline ends.

The chain is built from TRBV4-1 and TRBJ1-1, with D possibly being TRBD1 (6 bases). The CDR3 covers 15 residues. The V end was cut by 0 bases, the J end by 3 bases, with 11 bases between. Germline loops: CDR1 MGHRA, CDR2 YSYEKL. The CDR3 protein is CASSQEGRGDTEAFF. CDR3 DNA sequence: TGCGCCAGCAGCCAAGAAGGGAGGGGGGACACTGAAGCTTTCTTT.

V is TRBV11-2 and J is TRBJ1-3; no firm D call. Germline assignment: CDR1 SGHAT and CDR2 FQNNGV. This CDR3 is 16 amino acids long. V was pared by 2 bases and J by 3 bases, with 14 bases between. The CDR3 nucleotides are TGTGCCAGCAGCTTAAGCGGGGTGATAGTTGGAAACACCATATATTTT. Its protein product is CASSLSGVIVGNTIYF.

V usage is TRBV3-1 (or the pseudogene TRBV3-2) and J usage is TRBJ2-7, with D unresolved. V was cut by 0 bases and J by 0 bases, with 6 bases left in between. The CDR3 is 14 residues long. The germline gives CDR1 LGHDT, CDR2 YNNKEL (reference sequence). The CDR3 DNA sequence: TGTGCCAGCAGCCAAGACCACAGCTCCTACGAGCAGTACTTC. This gives the protein CASSQDHSSYEQYF.

With respect to this clone: In the same sample, other DNA sequences code for this CDR3. V is TRBV11-2 and J is TRBJ2-7, with D possibly matching TRBD2 (5 bases). Deletions cut 1 base from V and 0 bases from J, with 10 bases between. CDR1 and CDR2 from the germline V gene are SGHAT and FQNNGV. The CDR3 has 15 residues. CDR3 loop: CASSLVGGSSYEQYF. CDR3 in DNA: TGTGCCAGCAGCTTAGTCGGCGGGTCCTCCTACGAGCAGTACTTC.